The 4 T cell receptor beta chains below all came from one sample that was sequenced in a study of regulatory T cells in long-lasting Graves disease. HTBI primers from iRepertoire and Arm-PCR of CDR3 regions yielded the TCR beta libraries. Via MiXCR, TCRdb re-called the multiplex PCR reads, giving one row per CDR3 protein. The sample records approximately 480,000 distinct CDR3 sequences, around 16% being singletons. Documented time point: newly diagnosed GD, antithyroid drugs for less than 3 months. PBMC-derived RNA was used for the TCR library. These data are also associated with another study on T cells in Graves' hyperthyroidism and ophthalmopathy.

The sample was peripheral blood mononuclear cells (PBMCs), taken at new diagnosis, from a patient treated with antithyroid drugs. These receptors all stem from a man between 35 and 55 years old with Graves disease.

This clonotype was observed a handful of times. The chain carries TRBV7-9 and TRBJ2-3, with D tentatively TRBD1 (6 bases). Trimming took off 5 bases at V and 3 bases at J, with 9 bases between the two ends. Germline V CDR1 and CDR2: SEHNR, FQNEAQ (reference sequence). This CDR3 has 13 residues. The CDR3 nucleotides read TGTGCCAGCAGCGAAGGACAGACAGATACGCAGTATTTT. It specifies CASSEGQTDTQYF.

This clonotype was detected many times. This chain links TRBV9 with TRBJ2-7; TRBD2 is a possible D gene (5 bases). V was shortened by 0 bases and J by 0 bases, with 7 bases between the two germline ends. This CDR3 has 14 amino acids. CDR1 is SGDLS, CDR2 YYNGEE, per germline. Written as DNA, the CDR3 is TGTGCCAGCAGCGTAGAGCGGAGCTCCTACGAGCAGTACTTC. It encodes CASSVERSSYEQYF.

V usage is TRBV5-4 and J usage is TRBJ2-2; weak D call: TRBD1 (6 bases). V was cut by 1 base and J by 5 bases, with 15 bases left in between. This CDR3 comprises 16 residues. Germline loops: CDR1 SGHNT, CDR2 YYREEE (reference sequence). Here the CDR3 reads CASSLYLGARTGELFF. The CDR3 nucleotides read TGTGCCAGCAGCTTGTATCTGGGGGCGCGGACCGGGGAGCTGTTTTTT. The variable domain in full, with the rest retrieved from reference TRBV5-4 and TRBJ2-2, is ETGVTQSPTHLIKTRGQQVTLRCSSQSGHNTVSWYQQALGQGPQFIFQYYREEENGRGNFPPRFSGLQFPNYSSELNVNALELDDSALYLCASSLYLGARTGELFFGEGSRLTVL.

This clonotype occurred many times. The chain couples TRBV30 to TRBJ1-5, with a weak D call TRBD1 (5 bases). V shed 1 base and J shed 2 bases, with 6 bases lying between them. The CDR3 covers 13 residues. Germline values: CDR1 GTSNPN, CDR2 SVGIG (reference sequence). The CDR3 loop reads CAWSGQRNQPQHF. The CDR3 DNA follows: TGTGCCTGGAGTGGACAGCGCAATCAGCCCCAGCATTTT. The variable domain in full, completed from reference TRBV30 and TRBJ1-5, reads SQTIHQWPATLVQPVGSPLSLECTVEGTSNPNLYWYRQAAGRGLQLLFYSVGIGQISSEVPQNLSASRPQDRQFILSSKKLLLSDSGFYLCAWSGQRNQPQHFGDGTRLSIL.